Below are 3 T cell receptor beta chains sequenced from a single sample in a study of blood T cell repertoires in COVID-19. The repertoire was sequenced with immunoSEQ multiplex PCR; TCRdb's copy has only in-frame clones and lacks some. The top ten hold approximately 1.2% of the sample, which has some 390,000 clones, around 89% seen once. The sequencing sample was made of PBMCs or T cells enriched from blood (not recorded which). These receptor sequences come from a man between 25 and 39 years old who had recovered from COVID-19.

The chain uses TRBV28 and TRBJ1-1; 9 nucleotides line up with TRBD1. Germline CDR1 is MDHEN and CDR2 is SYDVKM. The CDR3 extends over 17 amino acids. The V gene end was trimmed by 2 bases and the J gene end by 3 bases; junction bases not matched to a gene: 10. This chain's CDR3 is CASSLRQGVIMYTEAFF. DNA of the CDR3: TGTGCCAGCAGTTTAAGACAGGGGGTAATCATGTACACTGAAGCTTTCTTT.

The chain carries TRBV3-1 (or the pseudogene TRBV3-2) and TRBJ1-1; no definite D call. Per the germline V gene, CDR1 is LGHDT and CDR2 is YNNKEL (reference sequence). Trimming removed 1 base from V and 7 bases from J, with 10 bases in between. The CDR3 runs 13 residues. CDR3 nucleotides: TGTGCCAGCAGCCAAGGAACCGGGATTGAAGCTTTCTTT. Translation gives CASSQGTGIEAFF.

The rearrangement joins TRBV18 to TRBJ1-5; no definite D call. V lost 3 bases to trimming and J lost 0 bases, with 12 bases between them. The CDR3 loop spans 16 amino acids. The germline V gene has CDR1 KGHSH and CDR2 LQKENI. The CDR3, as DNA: TGTGCCAGCTCACCTCCCGGCGGGGATAGCAATCAGCCCCAGCATTTT. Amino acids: CASSPPGGDSNQPQHF.